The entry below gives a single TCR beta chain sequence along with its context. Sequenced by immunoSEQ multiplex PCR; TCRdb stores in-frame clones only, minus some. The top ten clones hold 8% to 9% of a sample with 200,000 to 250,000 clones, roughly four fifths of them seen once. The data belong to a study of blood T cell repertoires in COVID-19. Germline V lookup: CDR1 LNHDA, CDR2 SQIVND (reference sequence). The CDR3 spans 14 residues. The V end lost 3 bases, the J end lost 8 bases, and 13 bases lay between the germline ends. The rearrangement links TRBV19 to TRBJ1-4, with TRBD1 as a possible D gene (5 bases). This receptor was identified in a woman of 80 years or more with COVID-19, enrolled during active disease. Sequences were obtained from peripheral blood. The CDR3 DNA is TGTGCCAGTAGTATCGGCAGGAAGGGGGAAAAACTGTTTTTT. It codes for CASSIGRKGEKLFF. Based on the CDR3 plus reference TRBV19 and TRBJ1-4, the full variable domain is DGGITQSPKYLFRKEGQNVTLSCEQNLNHDAMYWYRQDPGQGLRLIYYSQIVNDFQKGDIAEGYSVSREKKESFPLTVTSAQKNPTAFYLCASSIGRKGEKLFFGSGTQLSVL.